This record concerns one TCR beta chain sequence. The antigen it recognizes is unknown. Per-base qualities were not stored, and no clone one base away is much larger. The trim is 3 bases for V and 3 bases for J, with a gap of 14 bases between the germline ends. CDR1 and CDR2 are read off the germline V gene (reference sequence) as LNHNV and YYDKDF. Its CDR3 holds 15 amino acids, cysteine through phenylalanine. Left in the record is the CDR3 DNA by itself, 45 bases read in frame from the first base. This sample stems from a study of T-cell memory formation after mild COVID-19 (TCRdb year 2021). In terms of the full investigation: Most TCR sequence clusters were specific to one of the two donors. In two donors, T-cell clones that expanded and contracted after mild COVID-19 were followed by sequencing TCRalpha and TCRbeta repertoires longitudinally. The cohort was made up of two young adult volunteers, one female and one male, who were previously healthy. Broad study findings and their caveats: Some responding clones were found in pre-infection memory, which suggests that pre-existing cross-reactive memory T cells took part in the SARS-CoV-2 response. Clones that contracted from day 15 to 85 showed balanced CD4/CD8 phenotypes, whereas a second wave of clones that expanded from day 15 to 37 leaned towards CD4+. The study included only a couple of mild cases, and larger cohorts that include severe cases with pre-infection samples were judged to be necessary. Whether the second-wave clones peaking on day 37 were SARS-CoV-2 specific was not confirmed. Contracting CD4+ clones appeared mostly in the CM and EM memory subsets, whereas CD8+ clones were enriched in EMRA.

TCRdb lists the instrument as Illumina NovaSeq 6000. cDNA libraries for TCRalpha and TCRbeta were prepared by 5'RACE using constant-segment primers, with sample barcodes and unique molecular identifiers added. Trizol reagent was used to extract RNA from every sample. Libraries were amplified in two PCR steps, with a second sample barcode and Illumina TruSeq adapters added in the second step. Libraries were sequenced on an Illumina NovaSeq with 2 x 150 bp paired-end reads. Turning to the authors' computational methods: With migec v1.2.7, reads were demultiplexed and then collapsed into UMI-guided consensus sequences. Using mixcr v2.1.11, UMI consensuses were aligned to TRA and TRB V and J templates and then assembled into clonotypes. A clonotype was counted as expanded or contracted only when both edgeR and NoisET called the clonotype significant, with the noise models trained on biological replicates. edgeR calls used a false discovery rate-adjusted p below 0.01 and a log2 fold-change threshold of 1. As an exploratory analysis of dynamics, max-normalized trajectories of the 1000 most abundant clonotypes were examined by PCA with hierarchical clustering. Each responding clone was given a CD4 or CD8 phenotype based on the CD4+ and CD8+ repertoires, which had been sequenced separately. Clones were called with MiXCR by TCRdb after fastp trimmed the public reads at Q25, and only in-frame beta chains were retained. Identical CDR3 protein sequences are pooled into one entry, listed with their most common genes and DNA. The V and J calls were not made by the authors but by TCRdb's processing. This sample lists approximately 290,000 distinct CDR3 sequences; roughly 8.2% were detected once. Jointly, the top ten make up less than 25% of the sample.

Ficoll-Paque density gradient centrifugation was the method used to isolate PBMCs. Sequenced sample: PBMCs or a T cell subset sorted from them (not recorded which). The receptor's source is a man between 18 and 29 years old who had mild COVID-19 (a few samples of this study predate the infection). The sample titles of this study are shuffled in the database, so cell type and time point are left out; the donor was told from shared clones. The chain links TRBV15 with TRBJ2-5; TRBD1 is perhaps the D gene, given 5 matching bases. The nucleotide sequence is given as TGTGCCACCAGCAGCCCCAACACAGGAGAAGAGACCCAGTACTTC. Its protein product is CATSSPNTGEETQYF.